This T cell receptor (beta chain) appears in the sequencing data of a study of vaccination effects on CD4 cells after COVID-19. Whole-study context: Relative to the second dose, post-vaccine samples were obtained a median of 72 days later. Supplemented with around 9.3 IU/ml IL-2 and roughly 10 ug/ml peptides, a few million PBMC per well were kept in culture.

Subsequent to a culture period of approximately 11 days, CD4+ T cells were isolated. Either the mRNA-1273 or the BNT162b2 vaccine was given to participants as two doses. Assay: immunoSEQ multiplex PCR; the TCRdb copy retains only in-frame clones and omits some. The sample holds tens of thousands of clones, 70% to 85% seen once. The length of the CDR3 is 13 residues. Per the germline V gene, CDR1 is SEHNR and CDR2 is FQNEAQ (reference sequence). V was pared by 1 base and J by 11 bases, with 14 bases between. Concerning this clone: Its cognate antigen is unknown.

This TCR derives from a human donor who received a COVID-19 vaccine. The chain carries TRBV7-9 and TRBJ1-1; TRBD1 might be the D (6 bases). The sample here was CD4+ T cells from PBMCs cultured without peptide, taken after COVID-19 vaccination. The CDR3 DNA reads as TGTGCCAGCAGCTTAGTCCGGGACAACGCTGCTTTCTTT. Amino acids: CASSLVRDNAAFF.